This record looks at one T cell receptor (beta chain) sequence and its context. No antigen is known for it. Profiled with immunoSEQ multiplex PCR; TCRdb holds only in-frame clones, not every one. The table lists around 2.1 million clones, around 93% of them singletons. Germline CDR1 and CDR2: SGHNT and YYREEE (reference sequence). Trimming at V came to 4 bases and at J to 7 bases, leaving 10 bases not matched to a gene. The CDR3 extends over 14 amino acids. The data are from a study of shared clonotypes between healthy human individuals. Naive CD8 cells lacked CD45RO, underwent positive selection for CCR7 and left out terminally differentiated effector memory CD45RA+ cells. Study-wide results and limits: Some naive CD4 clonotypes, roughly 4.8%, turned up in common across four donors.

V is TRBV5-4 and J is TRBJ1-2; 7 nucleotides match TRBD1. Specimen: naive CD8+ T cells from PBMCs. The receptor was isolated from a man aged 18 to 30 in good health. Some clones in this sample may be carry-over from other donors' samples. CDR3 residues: CASSQPTGSGGYTF. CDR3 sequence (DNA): TGTGCCAGCAGCCAACCGACAGGGTCGGGTGGCTACACCTTC.